This T cell receptor beta chain was observed in a study of vaccination and CD4 T cells after COVID-19 (dated by TCRdb to 2021 to 2024). Regarding the study in general: Convalescent patients had a positive SARS-CoV-2 result on nasal swab PCR, and of these patients, under ten had mild disease and one had severe disease. In 10 COVID-19 convalescent patients and several infection-naive healthy vaccine recipients, the spike-specific CD4+ TCR repertoire before mRNA vaccination was compared with the repertoire after mRNA vaccination. Post-COVID blood samples were collected from convalescent patients a median of roughly 100 days after diagnosis, with a range of roughly 30 to 161 days. Two doses of either the Pfizer-BioNTech BNT162b2 vaccine (n=8) or the Moderna mRNA-1273 vaccine (n=2) were administered to participants. In the convalescent cohort there were six males and four females, among whom were two Hispanic individuals, seven Caucasians, two Asians and one multiracial person. Culture stimuli were overlapping spike peptide pools from SARS-CoV-2 and from the common cold coronaviruses HCoV-NL63, HCoV-OC43 and HCoV-229E. Post-vaccine blood samples were obtained a median of around 74 days after the second vaccine dose, with a range of roughly 13 to 250 days. Control cultures received a CEFX viral epitope pool as the positive control, an HIV-1 Nef peptide pool as the negative control, or no peptide. What the study reported, not specific to this receptor: Relatively few convalescent patients were included in the study, and early timepoints after natural infection were not analyzed. In convalescent patients, a median around 83% of post-vaccine SARS-CoV-2-reactive clones were detected only after vaccination, and vaccine-specific priming was suggested by this finding. Of the vaccine-specific clones in convalescent patients, 304 of 307, or nearly all, reacted only to SARS-CoV-2 spike and did not cross-react with common cold coronaviruses. An increase in the median number of SARS-CoV-2-reactive clonotypes from 21 after infection to 35 to 40 after vaccination was observed, but the change was not found to be significant.

On this clonotype itself: This clone's antigen is unknown. No per-base quality is available; no much larger clone lies one base away.

The sample's treatment or condition label, decoded: roughly 10-day PBMC culture with coronavirus spike peptide pools or control peptides (ViraFEST assay). The ViraFEST assay, used in the study, expanded antigen-specific T cells with peptide pools and then identified the expanded clonotypes through TCR sequencing. Positive SARS-CoV-2 PCR tests in the convalescent patients dated from March to December 2020, before Alpha, Beta and Delta variants emerged in the United States. Each well held around 2 million PBMCs cultured with around 9 ug/ml peptide pools in IMDM containing 5% human AB serum and 7.5 to 10 IU/ml IL-2. On days 3 and 7, half of the culture medium was replaced with fresh IL-2-containing medium. Once the cells had been in culture for roughly 10 days, the EasySep CD4+ T cell isolation kit was used to isolate CD4+ T cells by negative selection. PBMCs were separated from whole blood using Ficoll-Paque Plus gradient centrifugation and then either used fresh or cryopreserved at -140C. Culture conditions were generally each tested in triplicate wells.

Library preparation was by PCR. TCR sequencing of DNA from cultured CD4+ T cells used the Oncomine TCR Beta short-read assay at the Johns Hopkins FTIC core. The QIAamp micro DNA kit was used to extract genomic DNA from the cultured CD4+ T cells. Oncomine TCR Beta libraries from cultured CD4+ T cells were pooled with unique dual indexes and sequenced on an Illumina iSeq 100. The authors' analysis ran thus. Non-productive sequences were filtered out, and CDR3s that did not start with C, did not end with F or W, or were shorter than 7 amino acids were discarded. The MANAFEST web application identified antigen-specific clonotypes by comparing peptide-stimulated wells against reference wells and other culture wells. Positive clones required FDR below 0.05, an odds ratio above 5, and productive frequency above 0.1% in at least two of three replicate wells. A clonotype counted as cross-reactive if it showed significant expansion both in the SARS-CoV-2 spike wells and in at least one common cold coronavirus spike condition. Using R version 3.6.1, CDR3 homology was evaluated through Levenshtein distances (stringdist) along with unrooted phylogenetic trees (ape). TCRdb reprocessed the public reads (quality trimming at Q25 with fastp, clone calling with MiXCR) and kept in-frame beta chains. Records with the same CDR3 protein are collapsed into one entry carrying the most frequent genes and DNA. These V and J calls originate from TCRdb's pipeline instead of the authors' own analysis. For this sample the table gives about 20,000 distinct CDR3 sequences, of which around 46% were detected only once. Jointly, the top ten make up less than 3.5% of the sample.

The CDR3 sequence holds 15 residues, the cysteine and phenylalanine included. CDR3 DNA only is kept here, 45 bases in frame from base 1. Taken from the germline V gene (reference sequence), the CDR1 and CDR2 loops are LNHDA and SQIVND. Deletion took 7 bases off V and 1 base off J, with a span of 14 bases between the germline ends. This sample comprised CD4+ T cells from blood, cultured in vitro, obtained after SARS-CoV-2 vaccination. Recombination connected TRBV19 to TRBJ1-5, and possibly TRBD1, on 5 matching bases. The origin of this receptor is a human donor who had recovered from COVID-19. CDR3 loop: CASTYRRGSNQPQHF. The DNA is as follows: TGTGCCAGTACTTACAGGCGGGGAAGCAATCAGCCCCAGCATTTT.